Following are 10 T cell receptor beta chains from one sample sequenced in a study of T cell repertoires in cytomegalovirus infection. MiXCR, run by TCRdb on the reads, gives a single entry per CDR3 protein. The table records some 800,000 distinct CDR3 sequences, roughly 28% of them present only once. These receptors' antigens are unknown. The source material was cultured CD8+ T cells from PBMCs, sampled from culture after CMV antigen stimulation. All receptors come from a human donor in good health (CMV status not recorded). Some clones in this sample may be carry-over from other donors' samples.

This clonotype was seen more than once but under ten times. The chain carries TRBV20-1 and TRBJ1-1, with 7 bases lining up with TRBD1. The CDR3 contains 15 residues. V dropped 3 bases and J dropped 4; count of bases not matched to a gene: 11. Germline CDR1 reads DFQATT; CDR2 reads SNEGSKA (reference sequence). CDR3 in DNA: TGCAGTGCTAGCCAGGGGGTGCATTGGGGCACTGAAGCTTTCTTT. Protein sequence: CSASQGVHWGTEAFF.

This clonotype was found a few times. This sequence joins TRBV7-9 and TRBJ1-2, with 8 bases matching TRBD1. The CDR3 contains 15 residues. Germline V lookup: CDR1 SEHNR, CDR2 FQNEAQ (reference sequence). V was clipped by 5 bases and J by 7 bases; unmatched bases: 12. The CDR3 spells CASSEQPGGAGGYTF. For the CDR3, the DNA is TGTGCCAGCAGCGAACAACCAGGGGGCGCGGGTGGCTACACCTTC.

The CDR3 loop is CASSLVGEGSPLHF. Here the CDR3 DNA reads TGTGCCAGCAGCTTAGTAGGGGAGGGCTCACCCCTCCACTTT. The chain is built from TRBV7-6 and TRBJ1-6; tentative D call: TRBD1 (5 bases). CDR3 length equals 14 residues. Germline assignment: CDR1 SGHVS and CDR2 FNYEAQ. V was trimmed by 1 base and J by 10 bases, leaving 11 bases between them.

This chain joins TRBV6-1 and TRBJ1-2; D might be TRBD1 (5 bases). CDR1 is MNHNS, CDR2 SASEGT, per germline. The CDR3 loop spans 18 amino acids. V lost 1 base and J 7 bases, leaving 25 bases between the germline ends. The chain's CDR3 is CASSEGLQESPSLGGYTF. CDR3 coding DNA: TGTGCCAGCAGTGAAGGGCTACAGGAGAGCCCGTCCTTGGGTGGCTACACCTTC.

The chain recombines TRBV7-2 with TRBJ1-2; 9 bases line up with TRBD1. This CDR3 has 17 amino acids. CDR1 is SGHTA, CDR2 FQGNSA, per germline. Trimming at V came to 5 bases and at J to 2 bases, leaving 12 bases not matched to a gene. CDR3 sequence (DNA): TGTGCCAGCAGCCCGCGACCCGGGACAGGGTTAAACTATGGCTACACCTTC. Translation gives CASSPRPGTGLNYGYTF.

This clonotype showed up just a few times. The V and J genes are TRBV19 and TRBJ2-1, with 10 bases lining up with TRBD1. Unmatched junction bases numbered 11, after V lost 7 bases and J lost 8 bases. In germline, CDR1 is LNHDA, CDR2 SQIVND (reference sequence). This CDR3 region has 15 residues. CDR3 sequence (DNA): TGTGCCAGTACCACATGGCCGACAGGGGGCGATGAGCAGTTCTTC. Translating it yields CASTTWPTGGDEQFF.

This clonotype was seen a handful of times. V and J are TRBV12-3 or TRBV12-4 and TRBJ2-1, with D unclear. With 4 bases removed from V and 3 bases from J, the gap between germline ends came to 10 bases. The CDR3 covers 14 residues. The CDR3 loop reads CASSYTLVYNEQFF. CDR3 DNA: TGTGCCAGCAGTTATACGTTGGTCTACAATGAGCAGTTCTTC.

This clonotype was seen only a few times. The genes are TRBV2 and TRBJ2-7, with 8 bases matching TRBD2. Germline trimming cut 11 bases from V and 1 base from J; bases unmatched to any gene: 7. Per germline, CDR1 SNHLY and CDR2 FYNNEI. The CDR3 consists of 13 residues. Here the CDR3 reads CAGLAGLSYEQYF. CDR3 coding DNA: TGTGCCGGGCTAGCGGGCCTTTCCTACGAGCAGTACTTC.

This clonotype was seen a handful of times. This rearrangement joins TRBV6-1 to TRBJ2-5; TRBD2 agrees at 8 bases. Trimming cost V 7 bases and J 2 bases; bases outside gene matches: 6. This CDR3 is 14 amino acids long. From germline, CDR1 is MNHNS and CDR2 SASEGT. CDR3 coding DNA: TGTGCCAGCATCGATAGCGGGGCACAAGAGACCCAGTACTTC. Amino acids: CASIDSGAQETQYF.

The CDR3 loop is CASGYSWTGDSNQPQHF. CDR3 sequence (DNA): TGTGCTAGTGGTTACTCGTGGACAGGGGATAGCAATCAGCCCCAGCATTTT. The chain recombines TRBV12-5 with TRBJ1-5, with 9 positions matching TRBD1. The CDR3 runs 17 residues. CDR1 is LGHNT and CDR2 is FRNRAP in the germline V gene. J lost 0 bases, V lost 4 bases, and 7 bases had no gene match.